Each of the 21 T cell receptor beta chains below was sequenced from the same sample in a study of T cells in Graves' hyperthyroidism and ophthalmopathy. The CDR3 regions of TCR beta were amplified from RNA transcripts. A first-round RT-PCR of the TCR CDR3 used the HTBI primer set. TCRdb recomputed calls from the multiplex PCR reads with MiXCR, one row per CDR3 protein. The sample consists of 500,000 or so distinct CDR3 sequences, about 15% of them appearing once. The specimen sequenced was blood. These receptor sequences come from a woman aged 25 to 45 with Graves' ophthalmopathy.

This rearrangement joins TRBV12-5 to TRBJ2-1; D gene uncertain. Per the germline V gene, CDR1 is LGHNT and CDR2 is FRNRAP. Deletions cut 2 bases from V and 7 bases from J, with 9 bases between. This CDR3 has 13 amino acids. The CDR3 loop is CASGLLGVNEQFF. The CDR3 bases are TGTGCTAGTGGTTTGCTTGGGGTGAATGAGCAGTTCTTC.

The rearrangement uses TRBV6-5 and TRBJ2-7, with D maybe TRBD1 (5 bases). The V and J ends lost 2 bases and 4 bases respectively, with 15 bases between them. There are 15 residues in the CDR3. Germline V gene sequence: CDR1 MNHEY, CDR2 SVGAGI. The CDR3 DNA follows: TGTGCCAGCAGTTACAAGCAGGGCCGAACGTACGAGCAGTACTTC. This sequence encodes CASSYKQGRTYEQYF.

This rearrangement joins TRBV30 to TRBJ2-7; D ambiguous. The V gene's germline CDR1 is GTSNPN and CDR2 SVGIG (reference sequence). The V end was cut by 3 bases, the J end by 4 bases, with 7 bases between. The CDR3 is made up of 11 amino acids. CDR3 region: CAWSKLYEQYF. The CDR3 region has the DNA TGTGCCTGGAGCAAACTTTACGAGCAGTACTTC.

This chain uses TRBV6-1 with TRBJ2-7; D is uncertain. Germline lookup yields CDR1 MNHNS and CDR2 SASEGT. The CDR3 is 15 residues long. The germline V and J ends were trimmed by 3 bases and 5 bases, with 17 bases remaining between them. This chain's CDR3 is CASSDRILTDDEQYF. As DNA, the CDR3 is TGTGCCAGCAGTGACCGGATACTTACCGATGACGAGCAGTACTTC.

This clonotype was counted at least ten times. The CDR3 region has the DNA TGTGCCAGCGGACAGGGGATGTCTGCCCTCCACTTT. It codes for CASGQGMSALHF. The chain uses TRBV2 and TRBJ1-6; 9 bases fit TRBD1. The trim removed 8 bases at V and 14 bases at J, leaving 7 bases unmatched. CDR3 length: 12 amino acids. Germline loops: CDR1 SNHLY, CDR2 FYNNEI.

This clonotype was counted at least ten times. The V gene is TRBV2, the J gene TRBJ2-5; 10 bases line up with TRBD2. J gave up 4 bases and V 2 bases, and 4 bases lay outside the gene matches. The germline CDR1 and CDR2 sequences are SNHLY and FYNNEI. The CDR3 length is 15 residues. The CDR3 bases are TGTGCCAGCAGTGAAAGAAGCGGGAGGGGAGAGACCCAGTACTTC. Amino acid sequence: CASSERSGRGETQYF.

In its sample, this clonotype was seen once. Germline is not matched at one junction end, which may reflect a read error. The V call is TRBV5-1, the J call TRBJ1-2, with D perhaps matching TRBD1 (5 bases). The CDR3 totals 13 residues. CDR1 and CDR2 from the germline V gene are SGHRS and YFSETQ. As DNA, the CDR3 is TGTGCCAGCAGCGTAGGGGCTAACTATGGCTACACCTTC. Translated, it gives CASSVGANYGYTF.

The V call is TRBV29-1, the J call TRBJ1-2; 10 nucleotides match TRBD1. This CDR3 spans 14 amino acids. Trimming removed 3 bases from V and 5 bases from J; junction bases left unmatched: 6. Looked up from germline, CDR1 is SQVTM and CDR2 is ANQGSEA. CDR3 region: CSVDADRGGYGYTF. CDR3 coding DNA: TGCAGCGTTGACGCGGACAGGGGGGGGTATGGCTACACCTTC.

This clonotype was observed a handful of times. V gene TRBV20-1 combines with J gene TRBJ1-5; no definite D call. The germline V gene encodes CDR1 DFQATT and CDR2 SNEGSKA (reference sequence). The CDR3 has 14 residues. Deletions cut 3 bases from V and 3 bases from J, with 12 bases between. CDR3 sequence: CSASAGIINQPQHF. The CDR3 region has the DNA TGCAGTGCTAGCGCCGGGATAATCAATCAGCCCCAGCATTTT.

The sample holds many counts of this clonotype. The chain uses TRBV11-2 and TRBJ2-3; D uncertain. The CDR3 totals 17 residues. V dropped 4 bases and J dropped 2 bases, with 19 bases sitting between them. Germline lookup yields CDR1 SGHAT and CDR2 FQNNGV. The CDR3, as DNA: TGTGCCAGCAGCTACTCCCTCCGGCGAGATGACACAGATACGCAGTATTTT. Translation: CASSYSLRRDDTDTQYF.

This clonotype was seen many times. CDR3 region: CACRGSSSYEQYF. The CDR3 nucleotides read TGTGCCTGCCGAGGGAGTAGCTCCTACGAGCAGTACTTC. The chain joins TRBV30 to TRBJ2-7; TRBD2 is a possible D gene (5 bases). CDR1 is GTSNPN and CDR2 is SVGIG in the germline V gene (reference sequence). Trimming cost V 6 bases and J 0 bases, with 12 bases left between them. CDR3 length equals 13 residues.

Concerning this clonotype itself: With a much larger clone just one base away, this may be a read error. The genes are TRBV28 and TRBJ1-2; D gene unclear. Per germline, CDR1 MDHEN and CDR2 SYDVKM. V was trimmed by 3 bases and J by 7 bases, leaving 9 bases between them. The CDR3 contains 12 residues. Here the CDR3 reads CASSLDGSGYTF. In DNA, the CDR3 is TGTGCCAGCAGTTTGGACGGGAGTGGCTACACCTTC.

This sequence joins TRBV10-3 and TRBJ2-7, with TRBD2 matching over 7 bases. V trimming: 4 bases; J trimming: 2 bases; junction bases outside the gene matches: 5. Germline CDR1 is ENHRY and CDR2 is SYGVKD. This CDR3 region has 14 residues. The CDR3 loop is CAISGLAAAYEQYF. As DNA, the CDR3 is TGTGCCATCAGTGGCCTAGCGGCCGCCTACGAGCAGTACTTC.

This clonotype showed up many times. This chain links TRBV2 with TRBJ1-1; maybe TRBD1 (6 bases). The CDR3 runs 12 residues. Germline V gene lookup returns CDR1 SNHLY and CDR2 FYNNEI. Trimming removed 7 bases from V and 5 bases from J, with 11 bases in between. DNA for the CDR3: TGTGCCAGCATCCCCAGGGGTACTGAAGCTTTCTTT. This codes for CASIPRGTEAFF. Full variable domain (outside the CDR3, taken from reference TRBV2 and TRBJ1-1): EPEVTQTPSHQVTQMGQEVILRCVPISNHLYFYWYRQILGQKVEFLVSFYNNEISEKSEIFDDQFSVERPDGSNFTLKIRSTKLEDSAMYFCASIPRGTEAFFGQGTRLTVV.

This clonotype was observed a few times. This chain joins TRBV4-1 and TRBJ1-5, with 8 bases lining up with TRBD1. The CDR3 covers 15 residues. The trim removed 4 bases at V and 5 bases at J, leaving 7 bases unmatched. The V gene's germline CDR1 is MGHRA and CDR2 YSYEKL. CDR3 amino acids: CASSPTDRAHQPQHF. The DNA for the CDR3 is TGCGCCAGCAGCCCCACGGACAGGGCCCATCAGCCCCAGCATTTT.

This clonotype was seen repeatedly, ten times or more. V gene TRBV20-1 combines with J gene TRBJ2-7, with TRBD2 as a possible D gene (5 bases). V shed 6 bases and J shed 5 bases, with 14 bases lying between them. CDR1 is DFQATT, CDR2 SNEGSKA, per germline (reference sequence). The CDR3 length is 12 residues. CDR3 in DNA: TGCAGTGCAAGACGGGGAAGGGACGAGCAGTACTTC. Protein product: CSARRGRDEQYF.

This clonotype was seen a single time. The rearrangement uses TRBV4-1 and TRBJ1-6, with 9 bases lining up with TRBD1. CDR3 size: 16 residues. Germline V CDR1 and CDR2: MGHRA, YSYEKL. V shed 1 base and J 7 bases; nucleotides not matched to a gene: 5. For the CDR3, the DNA is TGCGCCAGCAGCCAAGTCGGACAGGGGAAGAATTCACCCCTCCACTTT. It specifies CASSQVGQGKNSPLHF.

J is TRBJ1-5 and V is TRBV5-5; D uncertain. The CDR3 loop spans 15 amino acids. Germline CDR1 and CDR2: SGHKS and YYEKEE (reference sequence). The V end lost 1 base, the J end lost 5 bases, and 13 bases lay between the germline ends. The CDR3 DNA is TGTGCCAGCAGCTTGCGTCCCTTATCCTATCAGCCCCAGCATTTT. Translating gives CASSLRPLSYQPQHF.

The V gene is TRBV7-9, the J gene TRBJ2-1; TRBD1 might be the D (5 bases). The last part of the DNA fits TRBJ2-7 better; the J call may be wrong. The CDR3 has 14 residues. CDR1 is SEHNR and CDR2 is FQNEAQ in the germline V gene (reference sequence). The CDR3 spells CASSFPGPYNEQYF. The DNA of the CDR3 is TGTGCCAGCAGCTTCCCAGGGCCCTACAATGAGCAGTACTTC.

This clonotype occurred many times. The chain has TRBV27 and TRBJ1-4; TRBD1 matches 8 bases. Germline V CDR1 and CDR2: MNHEY, SMNVEV (reference sequence). Trimming removed 5 bases from V and 8 bases from J; junction bases left unmatched: 19. The CDR3 spans 18 residues. This CDR3 reads CASSVRTGFNAAYEKLFF. CDR3 in DNA: TGTGCCAGCAGTGTACGGACAGGGTTTAATGCGGCCTACGAAAAACTGTTTTTT.

There are many counts of this clonotype. This chain uses TRBV28 with TRBJ2-5, with a weak D call TRBD1 (5 bases). CDR1 and CDR2 (germline): MDHEN, SYDVKM. With 7 bases removed from V and 3 bases from J, the gap between germline ends came to 15 bases. CDR3 length: 14 amino acids. The CDR3 sequence: CASKSGRVEETQYF. The CDR3 DNA follows: TGTGCCAGCAAAAGTGGCAGGGTTGAAGAGACCCAGTACTTC.